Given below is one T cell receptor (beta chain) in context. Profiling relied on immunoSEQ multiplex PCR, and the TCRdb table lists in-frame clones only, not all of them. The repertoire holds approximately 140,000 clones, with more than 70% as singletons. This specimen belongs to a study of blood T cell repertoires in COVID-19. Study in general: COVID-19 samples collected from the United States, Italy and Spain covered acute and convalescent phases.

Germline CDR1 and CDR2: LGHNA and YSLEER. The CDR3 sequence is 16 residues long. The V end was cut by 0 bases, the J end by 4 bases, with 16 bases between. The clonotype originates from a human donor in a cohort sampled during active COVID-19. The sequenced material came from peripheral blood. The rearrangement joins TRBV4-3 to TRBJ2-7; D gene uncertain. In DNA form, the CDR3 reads TGCGCCAGCAGCCAAGATGAAATGAGCCCAGGATACGAGCAGTACTTC. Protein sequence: CASSQDEMSPGYEQYF.